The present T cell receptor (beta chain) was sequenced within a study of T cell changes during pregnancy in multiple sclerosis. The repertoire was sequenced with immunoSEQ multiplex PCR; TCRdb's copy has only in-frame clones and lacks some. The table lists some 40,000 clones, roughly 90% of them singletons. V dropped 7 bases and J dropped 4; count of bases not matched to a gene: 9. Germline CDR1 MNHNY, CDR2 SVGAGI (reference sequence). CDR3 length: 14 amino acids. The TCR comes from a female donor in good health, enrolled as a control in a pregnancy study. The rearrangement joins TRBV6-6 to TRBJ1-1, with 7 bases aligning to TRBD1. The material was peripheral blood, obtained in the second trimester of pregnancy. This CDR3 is CASNEDRSVTEAFF. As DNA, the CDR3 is TGTGCCAGCAACGAGGACAGGTCTGTCACTGAAGCTTTCTTT.